Listed here are 28 T cell receptor beta chains from one sample, sequenced in a study of Tregs in tolerant kidney transplant recipients. Recipients received nonmyeloablative bone marrow transplants from related graft donors, with transient mixed chimerism. Produced via immunoSEQ multiplex PCR; TCRdb's table is partial and in-frame only. The table has about 21,000 clones, 81% seen once. The sample was CD8+ T cells from blood (PBMCs), taken 6 months after the transplant. The origin of the receptors is a human patient who received a combined kidney and bone marrow transplant. Some of the T cells might come from the graft donor.

This clone was observed a single time. This chain uses TRBV5-6 with TRBJ2-3; D is possibly TRBD2 (5 bases). Germline V gene sequence: CDR1 SGHDT, CDR2 YYEEEE. The CDR3 consists of 14 residues. The ends were cut back, 0 bases at V and 6 bases at J, with 11 bases in the middle. The CDR3 DNA follows: TGTGCCAGCAGCTTGGGGACGGGGTACGATACGCAGTATTTT. Translated, it gives CASSLGTGYDTQYF.

V and J are TRBV7-2 and TRBJ2-5; perhaps TRBD2 as D (6 bases). Between the trimmed V and J ends, which lost 0 bases and 4 bases, there was a span of 12 bases. Germline lookup yields CDR1 SGHTA and CDR2 FQGNSA. CDR3 length: 15 residues. DNA of the CDR3: TGTGCCAGCAGCTTAGCGCTTGGGGGAGGAGAGACCCAGTACTTC. Its translation is CASSLALGGGETQYF.

In DNA, the CDR3 is TGTGCCAGCAGCTTAGGAGGGTCGAACACTGAAGCTTTCTTT. Amino acids: CASSLGGSNTEAFF. The V and J genes are TRBV7-6 and TRBJ1-1, with D unclear. V was shortened by 1 base and J by 1 base, with 7 bases between the two germline ends. This CDR3 region has 14 residues. The germline CDR1 and CDR2 sequences are SGHVS and FNYEAQ.

This rearrangement joins TRBV9 to TRBJ2-2; 10 nucleotides align to TRBD2. This CDR3 region has 16 residues. Germline values: CDR1 SGDLS, CDR2 YYNGEE. Unmatched junction bases numbered 6, after V lost 0 bases and J lost 7 bases. The CDR3 DNA sequence: TGTGCCAGCAGCGTAGGCCTAGCGGGAGTTTACGGGGAGCTGTTTTTT. It codes for CASSVGLAGVYGELFF.

The rearrangement links TRBV7-9 to TRBJ2-1; D not certain. The V end lost 4 bases, the J end lost 3 bases, and 13 bases lay between the germline ends. The germline V gene encodes CDR1 SEHNR and CDR2 FQNEAQ (reference sequence). The CDR3 sequence is 15 residues long. For the CDR3, the DNA is TGTGCCAGCAGCTCTCAATATGGCCGCTACAATGAGCAGTTCTTC. This codes for CASSSQYGRYNEQFF.

The gene calls are TRBV6-4 and TRBJ2-2; 12 nucleotides line up with TRBD2. The germline CDR1 and CDR2 sequences are MRHNA and SNTAGT. Losses at the gene ends were 3 bases for V and 7 bases for J; bases not matched to a gene: 3. This CDR3 has 15 amino acids. The CDR3: CASSELAGGHGELFF. The CDR3 DNA is TGTGCCAGCAGTGAACTAGCGGGAGGTCACGGGGAGCTGTTTTTT.

The chain employs TRBV7-2 and TRBJ2-7; the match to TRBD2 covers 10 bases. The CDR3 is 14 residues long. The junction had 7 bases not matched to a gene; V was cut back by 8 bases and J by 3 bases. The V gene's germline CDR1 is SGHTA and CDR2 FQGNSA. CDR3 DNA: TGTGCCAGCGGGCTAGCGGGAGTTTTCTACGAGCAGTACTTC. This translates into CASGLAGVFYEQYF.

This clone was recorded a few times. The V gene is TRBV7-6, the J gene TRBJ1-2; D remains unclear. Germline-derived CDR1 and CDR2 are SGHVS and FNYEAQ. Trimming took off 5 bases at V and 6 bases at J, with 16 bases between the two ends. The CDR3 is 14 amino acids. The CDR3 reads CASSPGLEVNGYTF. Written as DNA, the CDR3 is TGTGCCAGCAGCCCCGGACTAGAGGTCAATGGCTACACCTTC.

The chain couples TRBV7-2 to TRBJ2-1, with TRBD2 matching over 11 bases. The ends lost 5 bases at V and 3 bases at J; junction bases unmatched: 6. This CDR3 is built from 16 residues. CDR1 SGHTA and CDR2 FQGNSA come from the germline V gene. CDR3 sequence reads: CASSQALAGVYNEQFF. The CDR3 DNA reads as TGTGCCAGCAGCCAGGCACTAGCGGGAGTCTACAATGAGCAGTTCTTC. Full variable domain (remainder filled in from reference TRBV7-2 and TRBJ2-1): GAGVSQSPSNKVTEKGKDVELRCDPISGHTALYWYRQSLGQGLEFLIYFQGNSAPDKSGLPSDRFSAERTGGSVSTLTIQRTQQEDSAVYLCASSQALAGVYNEQFFGPGTRLTVL.

This chain uses TRBV4-2 with TRBJ2-1; 8 bases match TRBD2. Germline trimming cut 0 bases from V and 6 bases from J; bases unmatched to any gene: 4. CDR1 is LGHNA and CDR2 is YNFKEQ in the germline V gene. The CDR3 extends over 15 amino acids. CDR3 loop: CASSQDPLAGNEQFF. The CDR3 DNA follows: TGTGCCAGCAGCCAAGATCCGCTAGCGGGCAATGAGCAGTTCTTC.

The rearrangement links TRBV4-3 to TRBJ2-7, with D possibly being TRBD2 (5 bases). The CDR3 is made up of 16 amino acids. Trimming removed 0 bases from V and 3 bases from J, with 15 bases in between. Germline CDR1 reads LGHNA; CDR2 reads YSLEER. This chain's CDR3 is CASSQERPSPNYEQYF. The DNA of the CDR3 is TGCGCCAGCAGCCAAGAAAGGCCTAGCCCAAACTACGAGCAGTACTTC.

This rearrangement joins TRBV7-6 to TRBJ2-1, with unresolved D. This CDR3 is built from 12 residues. The ends were cut back, 5 bases at V and 3 bases at J, with 5 bases in the middle. The germline V gene encodes CDR1 SGHVS and CDR2 FNYEAQ. CDR3 protein: CASSANYNEQFF. For the CDR3, the DNA is TGTGCCAGCAGCGCGAACTACAATGAGCAGTTCTTC.

This clone has just a few counts. This CDR3 is also generated by other DNA sequences in the sample. The rearrangement links TRBV11-2 to TRBJ2-7, with a tentative D call TRBD1 (6 bases). Germline CDR1 reads SGHAT; CDR2 reads FQNNGV. The CDR3 is made up of 13 amino acids. Trimming stripped 3 bases from V and 2 bases from J, with 8 bases between. The CDR3 region has the DNA TGTGCCAGCAGCTTTGGACAGACCTACGAGCAGTACTTC. It specifies CASSFGQTYEQYF.

This clone has just a few counts. The genes are TRBV10-1 and TRBJ2-7, with D possibly matching TRBD1 (5 bases). The length of the CDR3 is 14 residues. Germline V gives CDR1 WNHNN, CDR2 SYGVQD (reference sequence). Trimming cost V 6 bases and J 3 bases, with 15 bases left between them. The CDR3 region is CASRPDSRNYEQYF. In DNA, the CDR3 is TGCGCCAGCAGACCCGACAGCCGCAACTACGAGCAGTACTTC.

This clone has a single count. The V gene is TRBV4-1, the J gene TRBJ2-6; D unclear. V gave up 1 base and J gave up 3 bases, with 10 bases separating them. This CDR3 is built from 16 residues. Germline CDR1 reads MGHRA; CDR2 reads YSYEKL. CDR3 in DNA: TGCGCCAGCAGCCAAGGGTCGGTTTATGGGGCCAACGTCCTGACTTTC. Protein product: CASSQGSVYGANVLTF.

The V call is TRBV7-2, the J call TRBJ1-1, with a weak D call TRBD1 (5 bases). Germline V CDR1 and CDR2: SGHTA, FQGNSA. V shed 6 bases and J shed 3 bases, with 11 bases lying between them. The CDR3 loop spans 13 amino acids. The DNA for the CDR3 is TGTGCCAGCAGTTGGACGGGGGACACTGAAGCTTTCTTT. This codes for CASSWTGDTEAFF.

The genes are TRBV30 and TRBJ2-7; the D is unclear. The CDR3 length is 12 residues. Germline CDR1 GTSNPN, CDR2 SVGIG (reference sequence). Trimming stripped 3 bases from V and 6 bases from J, with 12 bases between. As DNA, the CDR3 is TGTGCCTGGAGGGAGTCAGTGGTCGAGCAGTACTTC. This translates into CAWRESVVEQYF.

The genes are TRBV5-6 and TRBJ2-1; 8 nucleotides align to TRBD1. The CDR3 runs 14 residues. The germline CDR1 and CDR2 sequences are SGHDT and YYEEEE. Unmatched junction bases numbered 5, after V lost 4 bases and J lost 5 bases. The CDR3 coding sequence is TGTGCCAGCAGCCCTGGACAGGGAAACAATGAGCAGTTCTTC. Translation gives CASSPGQGNNEQFF.

V gene TRBV7-6 combines with J gene TRBJ1-2; D not certain. The V end lost 4 bases, the J end lost 5 bases, and 14 bases lay between the germline ends. Germline V CDR1 and CDR2: SGHVS, FNYEAQ. The CDR3 is 14 residues long. CDR3 amino acids: CASSSSPLEYGYTF. The CDR3 coding sequence is TGTGCCAGCAGCTCATCCCCATTGGAGTATGGCTACACCTTC.

The V call is TRBV30, the J call TRBJ1-5; tentative D call: TRBD1 (5 bases). The germline V gene has CDR1 GTSNPN and CDR2 SVGIG (reference sequence). V shed 5 bases and J shed 0 bases, with 11 bases lying between them. The CDR3 is 14 amino acids. The CDR3 here is CAWSTENSNQPQHF. The CDR3 DNA sequence: TGTGCCTGGTCGACAGAAAATAGCAATCAGCCCCAGCATTTT.

The CDR3 DNA sequence: TGTGCCAGCAGCTTAATCTCAGTTACGAGCGGAGCTGCTTATACGCAGTATTTT. Amino acids: CASSLISVTSGAAYTQYF. The chain is built from TRBV7-9 and TRBJ2-3; D is perhaps TRBD2 (5 bases). Looked up from germline, CDR1 is SEHNR and CDR2 is FQNEAQ (reference sequence). V shed 2 bases and J shed 7 bases, with 25 bases lying between them. The CDR3 consists of 18 residues. Full variable domain (remainder filled in from reference TRBV7-9 and TRBJ2-3): DTGVSQNPRHKITKRGQNVTFRCDPISEHNRLYWYRQTLGQGPEFLTYFQNEAQLEKSRLLSDRFSAERPKGSFSTLEIQRTEQGDSAMYLCASSLISVTSGAAYTQYFGPGTRLTVL.

The V gene is TRBV5-8, the J gene TRBJ2-1, with D perhaps TRBD1 (7 bases). The CDR3 contains 12 residues. Looked up from germline, CDR1 is SGHTS and CDR2 is YDEGEE. V gave up 4 bases and J gave up 12 bases, with 14 bases separating them. CDR3 amino acids: CASSRQGGGQFF. DNA of the CDR3: TGTGCCAGCAGCCGACAGGGAGGAGGGCAGTTCTTC.

This sequence joins TRBV21-1 and TRBJ1-6. TRBV21-1 has pseudogene status. The CDR3 totals 16 residues. CDR3 DNA sequence: TGTGCCAGCAGCAAAGGAACAGGCAGCGGGGATTCACCCCTCCACTTT. It encodes CASSKGTGSGDSPLHF.

This chain links TRBV5-6 with TRBJ2-7, with 9 bases that match TRBD1. The CDR3 runs 14 residues. The V gene's germline CDR1 is SGHDT and CDR2 YYEEEE. With 2 bases clipped from V and 3 bases from J, the junction kept 3 bases outside the gene matches. The CDR3 region has the DNA TGTGCCAGCAGCTTAGGGACAGGGCTCTACGAGCAGTACTTC. Amino acid sequence: CASSLGTGLYEQYF.

About this clone: This likely traces to a read error, being one base from a far larger clone. Given the absence of the conserved phenylalanine or tryptophan at the CDR3 end, a read error is likely. The chain employs TRBV5-6 and TRBJ2-2; 8 bases are a match to TRBD1. With the DNA end fitting TRBJ1-1 better, the J assignment may be wrong. This CDR3 comprises 15 residues. The germline V gene encodes CDR1 SGHDT and CDR2 YYEEEE. CDR3 nucleotides: TGTGCCAGCAGCTTGAGACCTATAGGACAGGGTGAAGCTTTCGTT. Its translation is CASSLRPIGQGEAFV.

The V call is TRBV7-8, the J call TRBJ1-4, with TRBD1 matching over 7 bases. Germline CDR1 reads SGHVS; CDR2 reads FQNEAQ. This CDR3 spans 16 amino acids. The V and J ends lost 5 bases and 8 bases, in that order; junction bases with no gene match: 14. The CDR3 DNA follows: TGTGCCAGCAGCCCCTTGTTTGACAGGGTCTCCGAAAAACTGTTTTTT. Translation: CASSPLFDRVSEKLFF.

The chain has TRBV19 and TRBJ1-2, with unresolved D. The germline CDR1 and CDR2 sequences are LNHDA and SQIVND (reference sequence). Trimming left V 7 bases short and J 4 bases short, with 4 bases between. The CDR3 is 10 amino acids. The CDR3 DNA reads as TGTGCCAGTAACTCCTATGGCTACACCTTC. It yields the protein CASNSYGYTF.

The rearrangement uses TRBV12-2 and TRBJ1-5. TRBV12-2 is given as a pseudogene. The CDR3 consists of 17 residues. This CDR3 is CASRLALSTMRHQPQHF. The CDR3 DNA reads as TGTGCAAGTCGCTTAGCCCTCTCCACCATGAGGCATCAGCCCCAGCATTTT.